One and the same sample provided the 21 T cell receptor beta chains below, sequenced in a study of preoperative IRX-2 immunotherapy in early breast cancer. Treatment noted: preoperative locoregional IRX-2 cytokine immunotherapy. Profiling relied on immunoSEQ multiplex PCR, and the TCRdb table lists in-frame clones only, not all of them. In the table there are around 40,000 clones, 60% to 85% of which are singletons. Sequences were derived from tumor tissue, sampled after IRX-2 immunotherapy. These receptors originate from a human donor with breast cancer.

The chain combines TRBV6-8 with TRBJ2-3, with 10 nucleotides matching TRBD1. Trimming cost V 6 bases and J 4 bases; bases outside gene matches: 10. Germline V CDR1 and CDR2: MNHGY, SAAAGT. The CDR3 totals 16 residues. CDR3 in amino acids: CASRTTAGQGADTQYF. CDR3 DNA: TGTGCCAGCAGAACCACCGCCGGACAGGGGGCAGATACGCAGTATTTT.

This rearrangement joins TRBV18 to TRBJ1-4, with a weak D call TRBD1 (6 bases). Germline V lookup: CDR1 KGHSH, CDR2 LQKENI. Trimming cost V 6 bases and J 5 bases, with 10 bases left between them. The CDR3 loop spans 13 amino acids. The CDR3 here is CASSGGQNEKLFF. The CDR3 DNA follows: TGTGCCAGCTCGGGGGGGCAGAATGAAAAACTGTTTTTT.

CDR3 DNA sequence: TGTGCTAGTGGTACAAACAGGGGGGGCCGAGACACCGGGGAGCTGTTTTTT. The encoded protein is CASGTNRGGRDTGELFF. The V gene is TRBV12-5, the J gene TRBJ2-2; TRBD1 might be the D (8 bases). From germline, CDR1 is LGHNT and CDR2 FRNRAP. This CDR3 is built from 17 residues. V gave up 5 bases and J gave up 3 bases, with 19 bases separating them.

The J gene is TRBJ2-6, the V gene TRBV18, with 9 bases matching TRBD1. From germline, CDR1 is KGHSH and CDR2 LQKENI. The junction had 10 bases not matched to a gene; V was cut back by 6 bases and J by 4 bases. CDR3 length equals 17 residues. CDR3 in amino acids: CASSVQGALTGANVLTF. CDR3 bases: TGTGCCAGCTCCGTACAGGGGGCACTAACCGGGGCCAACGTCCTGACTTTC.

This clone was counted only a few times. This chain joins TRBV11-3 and TRBJ2-7; 8 bases fit TRBD1. V shed 5 bases, J shed 3 bases, and the junction held 6 bases outside the gene matches. The germline CDR1 and CDR2 sequences are SGHNT and YENEEA. This CDR3 is 14 amino acids long. DNA of the CDR3: TGTGCCAGCAGCCCGGACAGGGTATTCTACGAGCAGTACTTC. Residues: CASSPDRVFYEQYF.

The rearrangement links TRBV6-8 to TRBJ1-1; 8 bases align to TRBD1. Trimming took 4 bases from V and 1 from J; bases not matched to a gene: 8. Germline values: CDR1 MNHGY, CDR2 SAAAGT. This CDR3 is 16 amino acids long. The CDR3 here is CASSFLQGVGNTEAFF. Here the CDR3 DNA reads TGTGCCAGCAGTTTCCTACAGGGGGTGGGGAACACTGAAGCTTTCTTT.

The chain couples TRBV5-1 to TRBJ2-1; 9 bases are shared with TRBD1. Looked up from germline, CDR1 is SGHRS and CDR2 is YFSETQ. With 4 bases clipped from V and 3 bases from J, the junction kept 2 bases outside the gene matches. CDR3 size: 14 residues. The CDR3 reads CASSLGQGYNEQFF. The DNA of the CDR3 is TGCGCCAGCAGCCTGGGACAGGGCTACAATGAGCAGTTCTTC.

The V gene is TRBV6-8, the J gene TRBJ1-6, with 9 nucleotides matching TRBD1. V lost 6 bases and J lost 0; bases outside the gene matches: 0. This CDR3 has 15 amino acids. CDR1 and CDR2 (germline): MNHGY, SAAAGT. This CDR3 is CASRTGGSYNSPLHF. For the CDR3, the DNA is TGTGCCAGCAGGACAGGGGGCTCCTATAATTCACCCCTCCACTTT.

The rearrangement links TRBV19 to TRBJ1-5; D is unresolved. Germline-derived CDR1 and CDR2 are LNHDA and SQIVND (reference sequence). The V end was cut by 5 bases, the J end by 3 bases, with 17 bases between. The CDR3 is made up of 16 amino acids. The DNA of the CDR3 is TGTGCCAGTAGTGCGCGGGCAGCCACGATCAATCAGCCCCAGCATTTT. Translating it yields CASSARAATINQPQHF.

J is TRBJ1-4 and V is TRBV6-1; D may be TRBD1 (6 bases). CDR1 is MNHNS and CDR2 is SASEGT in the germline V gene. The V end lost 0 bases, the J end lost 0 bases, and 8 bases lay between the germline ends. The CDR3 has 16 amino acids. The CDR3 region has the DNA TGTGCCAGCAGTGAAGCGGGGGCAGCAACTAATGAAAAACTGTTTTTT. Its protein is CASSEAGAATNEKLFF.

This sequence joins TRBV6-8 and TRBJ2-1, with D perhaps matching TRBD2 (5 bases). V lost 6 bases to trimming and J lost 9 bases, with 12 bases between them. The V gene's germline CDR1 is MNHGY and CDR2 SAAAGT. The CDR3 covers 12 residues. CDR3 DNA: TGTGCCAGCAGCACTCCCGGGGTTGAGCAGTTCTTC. It specifies CASSTPGVEQFF.

CDR3: CASTTWDYLAKNIQYF. The CDR3 DNA reads TGTGCCAGCACCACTTGGGACTACCTAGCCAAAAACATTCAGTACTTC. The genes are TRBV6-8 and TRBJ2-4; TRBD2 aligns across 7 bases. V lost 7 bases and J lost 0; bases outside the gene matches: 9. Per germline, CDR1 MNHGY and CDR2 SAAAGT. CDR3 length: 16 amino acids.

This chain joins TRBV7-8 and TRBJ2-4; D is possibly TRBD1 or TRBD2 (5 bases each). The ends were cut back, 5 bases at V and 7 bases at J, with 18 bases in the middle. This CDR3 contains 15 residues. Germline V gives CDR1 SGHVS, CDR2 FQNEAQ. CDR3 amino acids: CASSPGPGPGNIQYF. As DNA, the CDR3 is TGTGCCAGCAGCCCCGGGCCGGGACCAGGGAACATTCAGTACTTC.

The V call is TRBV5-1, the J call TRBJ2-7; 7 bases align to TRBD2. The CDR3 has 15 amino acids. The V gene's germline CDR1 is SGHRS and CDR2 YFSETQ. Losses at the gene ends were 0 bases for V and 4 bases for J; bases not matched to a gene: 7. CDR3 in DNA: TGCGCCAGCAGCTTGGCCTCCGGGGAGGGTTACGAGCAGTACTTC. It encodes CASSLASGEGYEQYF.

The chain recombines TRBV5-1 with TRBJ2-2; possible D gene TRBD1, 5 bases. Germline CDR1 SGHRS, CDR2 YFSETQ. Trimming removed 4 bases from V and 4 bases from J, with 14 bases in between. This CDR3 has 15 residues. The CDR3: CASSTLGDVTGELFF. CDR3 bases: TGCGCCAGCAGCACCCTAGGGGATGTCACCGGGGAGCTGTTTTTT.

This rearrangement joins TRBV19 to TRBJ2-3, with a weak D call TRBD2 (5 bases). This CDR3 comprises 14 residues. From germline, CDR1 is LNHDA and CDR2 SQIVND (reference sequence). V lost 1 base and J lost 1, with 6 bases in between. The CDR3 reads CASSIVRGTDTQYF. For the CDR3, the DNA is TGTGCCAGTAGTATAGTGCGGGGCACAGATACGCAGTATTTT. Full variable domain (missing parts from reference TRBV19 and TRBJ2-3): DGGITQSPKYLFRKEGQNVTLSCEQNLNHDAMYWYRQDPGQGLRLIYYSQIVNDFQKGDIAEGYSVSREKKESFPLTVTSAQKNPTAFYLCASSIVRGTDTQYFGPGTRLTVL.

About this clone itself: The junction departs from the called germline gene at one end, perhaps through a read error. J is TRBJ2-2 and V is TRBV11-3; TRBD1 agrees at 10 bases. From germline, CDR1 is SGHNT and CDR2 YENEEA. The CDR3 has 16 amino acids. CDR3 protein: CASSLATGGGTRELFF. Here the CDR3 DNA reads TGTGCCAGCAGCTTGGCGACAGGGGGCGGCACCAGGGAGCTGTTTTTT.

The V gene is TRBV18, the J gene TRBJ1-3; no clear D. The V end lost 4 bases, the J end lost 0 bases, and 16 bases lay between the germline ends. The CDR3 has 17 amino acids. Per the germline V gene, CDR1 is KGHSH and CDR2 is LQKENI. Written as DNA, the CDR3 is TGTGCCAGCTCACAGGGCATCGGCTTTCTCTCTGGAAACACCATATATTTT. As protein: CASSQGIGFLSGNTIYF.

In this sample, this clone turned up a few times. V and J are TRBV6-8 and TRBJ1-6; D ambiguous. CDR3 length equals 15 residues. Germline assignment: CDR1 MNHGY and CDR2 SAAAGT. V was clipped by 5 bases and J by 0 bases, with 8 bases between them. This CDR3 is CASSERSSYNSPLHF. CDR3 DNA: TGTGCCAGCAGTGAGAGGAGCTCCTATAATTCACCCCTCCACTTT.

On this clone: The same CDR3 also results from other DNA sequences found in this sample. The V call is TRBV6-8, the J call TRBJ1-5, with D perhaps matching TRBD1 (5 bases). V lost 2 bases to trimming and J lost 4 bases, with 9 bases between them. Germline values: CDR1 MNHGY, CDR2 SAAAGT. CDR3 length: 14 amino acids. CDR3: CASSYGGGNQPQHF. DNA for the CDR3: TGTGCCAGCAGTTACGGGGGAGGAAATCAGCCCCAGCATTTT.

The chain recombines TRBV7-1 with TRBJ1-4; the match to TRBD1 covers 7 bases. TRBV7-1 is recorded as an ORF, its role being uncertain. This CDR3 contains 14 residues. The J segment lost 4 bases and the V segment lost 5 bases, leaving 4 bases of the junction unmatched. This CDR3 is CASSPDRVNEKLFF. DNA for the CDR3: TGTGCCAGCAGCCCCGACAGGGTTAATGAAAAACTGTTTTTT.